This passage covers 6 T cell receptor beta chains from one sample sequenced in a study of OX40 agonist ivuxolimab in advanced cancers. Sequenced by immunoSEQ multiplex PCR; TCRdb stores in-frame clones only, minus some. Of roughly 74,000 clones in the sample, over 70% are singletons; the top ten hold more than 0.5%. Source: CD4+ or CD8+ T cells sorted from blood, taken in a trial of the OX40 agonist ivuxolimab. The receptors originated from an adult with an advanced solid tumor such as melanoma, head and neck, liver or kidney cancer.

The rearrangement links TRBV2 to TRBJ2-1; no clear D. The CDR3 sequence is 13 residues long. V gave up 5 bases and J gave up 9 bases, with 14 bases separating them. Germline CDR1 is SNHLY and CDR2 is FYNNEI. For the CDR3, the DNA is TGTGCCAGCAGTTATGGACGCCTCTCTGAGCAGTTCTTC. Protein product: CASSYGRLSEQFF. Supplemented by reference TRBV2 and TRBJ2-1, the full variable domain reads EPEVTQTPSHQVTQMGQEVILRCVPISNHLYFYWYRQILGQKVEFLVSFYNNEISEKSEIFDDQFSVERPDGSNFTLKIRSTKLEDSAMYFCASSYGRLSEQFFGPGTRLTVL.

This clone was seen a handful of times. This chain connects TRBV9 to TRBJ2-7; no reliable D call. V was cut by 0 bases and J by 3 bases, with 13 bases left in between. The CDR3 covers 15 residues. The germline gives CDR1 SGDLS, CDR2 YYNGEE. DNA of the CDR3: TGTGCCAGCAGCGTAGACCTAACAGCTCACTACGAGCAGTACTTC. This gives the protein CASSVDLTAHYEQYF.

V gene TRBV10-2 combines with J gene TRBJ2-5; a possible D gene is TRBD2 (6 bases). Trimming left V 0 bases short and J 2 bases short, with 13 bases between. Germline V CDR1 and CDR2: WSHSY, SAAADI. The CDR3 consists of 16 residues. CDR3: CASSESMATRQETQYF. The CDR3 DNA reads as TGCGCCAGCAGTGAGTCGATGGCGACTAGGCAAGAGACCCAGTACTTC.

The chain uses TRBV28 and TRBJ1-3; no definite D call. Germline CDR1 MDHEN, CDR2 SYDVKM. Deletions cut 0 bases from V and 2 bases from J, with 8 bases between. CDR3 length: 15 amino acids. The CDR3 nucleotides are TGTGCCAGCAGTTTATGGTCCGAAACTGGAAACACCATATATTTT. Its translation: CASSLWSETGNTIYF.

This clone is a singleton in its sample. This chain connects TRBV5-1 to TRBJ1-3, with D unclear. V lost 4 bases and J 2 bases, leaving 10 bases between the germline ends. Germline loops: CDR1 SGHRS, CDR2 YFSETQ. The CDR3 is 14 amino acids. The DNA for the CDR3 is TGCGCCAGCAGCGTGGCGGGTACTGGAAACACCATATATTTT. Translating gives CASSVAGTGNTIYF.

This chain joins TRBV19 and TRBJ1-5; 7 bases are a match to TRBD1. With V trimmed by 4 bases and J by 3 bases, 9 bases remained unmatched. This CDR3 is built from 16 residues. Germline V CDR1 and CDR2: LNHDA, SQIVND (reference sequence). The CDR3 coding sequence is TGTGCCAGTAGTAAGGGGAGCAGGGGGTACAATCAGCCCCAGCATTTT. Amino acids: CASSKGSRGYNQPQHF.